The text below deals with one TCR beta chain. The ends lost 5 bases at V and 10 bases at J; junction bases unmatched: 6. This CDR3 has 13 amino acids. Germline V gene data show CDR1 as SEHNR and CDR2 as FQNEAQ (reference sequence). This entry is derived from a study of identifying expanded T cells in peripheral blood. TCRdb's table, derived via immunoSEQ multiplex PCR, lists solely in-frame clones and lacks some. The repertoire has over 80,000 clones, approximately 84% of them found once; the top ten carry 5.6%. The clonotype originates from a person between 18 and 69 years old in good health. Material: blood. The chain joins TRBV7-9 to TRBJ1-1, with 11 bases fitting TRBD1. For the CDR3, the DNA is TGTGCCAGCAGCACCGGGACAGGGGGTTCAGCTTTCTTT. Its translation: CASSTGTGGSAFF.